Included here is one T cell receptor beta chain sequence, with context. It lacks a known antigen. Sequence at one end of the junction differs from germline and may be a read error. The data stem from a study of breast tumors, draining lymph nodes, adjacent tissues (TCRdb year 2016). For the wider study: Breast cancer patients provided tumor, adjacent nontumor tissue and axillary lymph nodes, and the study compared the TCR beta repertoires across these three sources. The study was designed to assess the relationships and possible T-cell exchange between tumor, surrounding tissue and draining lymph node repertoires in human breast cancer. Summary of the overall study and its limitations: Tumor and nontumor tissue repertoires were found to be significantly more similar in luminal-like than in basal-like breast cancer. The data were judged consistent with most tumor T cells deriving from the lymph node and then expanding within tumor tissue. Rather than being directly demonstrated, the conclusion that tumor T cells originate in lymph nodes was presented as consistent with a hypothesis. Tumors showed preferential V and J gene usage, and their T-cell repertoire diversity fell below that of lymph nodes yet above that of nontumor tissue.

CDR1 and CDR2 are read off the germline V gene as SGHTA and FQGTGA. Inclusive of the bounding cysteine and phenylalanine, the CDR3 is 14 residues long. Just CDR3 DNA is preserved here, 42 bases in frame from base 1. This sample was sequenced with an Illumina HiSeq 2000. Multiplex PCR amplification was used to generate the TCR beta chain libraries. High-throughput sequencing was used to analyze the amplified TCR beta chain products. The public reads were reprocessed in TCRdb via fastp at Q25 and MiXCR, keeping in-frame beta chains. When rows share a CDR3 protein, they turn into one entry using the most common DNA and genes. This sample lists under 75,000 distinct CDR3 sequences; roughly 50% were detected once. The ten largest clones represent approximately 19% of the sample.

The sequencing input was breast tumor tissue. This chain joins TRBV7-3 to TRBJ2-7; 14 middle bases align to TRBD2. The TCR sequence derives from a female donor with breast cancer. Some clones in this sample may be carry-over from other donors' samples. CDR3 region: CASSTGLAGEKQCF. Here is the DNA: TGTGCCAGCAGCACGGGACTAGCGGGGGAGAAGCAGTGCTTC.